Listed here are 27 T cell receptor beta chains from one sample, sequenced in a study of blood T cell repertoires in COVID-19. Method: immunoSEQ multiplex PCR; TCRdb's copy keeps in-frame clones and lacks some. The profile shows roughly 220,000 clones, 75% to 85% of them singletons. Sequencing used peripheral blood. These receptors all come from a woman older than 75 with COVID-19, enrolled during active disease.

This sequence joins TRBV7-2 and TRBJ2-3, with D unclear. V gave up 4 bases and J gave up 4 bases, with 9 bases separating them. The CDR3 has 13 residues. Germline lookup yields CDR1 SGHTA and CDR2 FQGNSA. CDR3 residues: CASSSRRADTQYF. The CDR3 nucleotides are TGTGCCAGCAGCTCGAGGCGAGCAGATACGCAGTATTTT. The whole variable domain, filled in from reference TRBV7-2 and TRBJ2-3, reads GAGVSQSPSNKVTEKGKDVELRCDPISGHTALYWYRQSLGQGLEFLIYFQGNSAPDKSGLPSDRFSAERTGGSVSTLTIQRTQQEDSAVYLCASSSRRADTQYFGPGTRLTVL.

J is TRBJ1-2 and V is TRBV7-9; 7 nucleotides align to TRBD1. This CDR3 contains 15 residues. V trimming: 2 bases; J trimming: 2 bases; junction bases outside the gene matches: 5. Per germline, CDR1 SEHNR and CDR2 FQNEAQ (reference sequence). CDR3 sequence (DNA): TGTGCCAGCAGCTTACTTCAGGGGGGCAACTATGGCTACACCTTC. This encodes CASSLLQGGNYGYTF.

V is TRBV5-1 and J is TRBJ2-3; a weak D match, TRBD2 (5 bases). Germline CDR1 is SGHRS and CDR2 is YFSETQ. The CDR3 covers 16 residues. V was pared by 1 base and J by 7 bases, with 19 bases between. CDR3 residues: CASSLRESAEGNTQYF. CDR3 sequence (DNA): TGCGCCAGCAGCTTGAGGGAGTCGGCGGAAGGTAATACGCAGTATTTT. The full variable domain, its missing parts supplied by reference TRBV5-1 and TRBJ2-3, is KAGVTQTPRYLIKTRGQQVTLSCSPISGHRSVSWYQQTPGQGLQFLFEYFSETQRNKGNFPGRFSGRQFSNSRSEMNVSTLELGDSALYLCASSLRESAEGNTQYFGPGTRLTVL.

V and J are TRBV6-6 and TRBJ2-2; D perhaps matches TRBD1 (6 bases). The ends were cut back, 7 bases at V and 7 bases at J, with 16 bases in the middle. This CDR3 comprises 14 residues. Germline V gives CDR1 MNHNY, CDR2 SVGAGI (reference sequence). CDR3 sequence (DNA): TGTGCCAGCAAAGAGGGGGTAGGGATCGGGGAGCTGTTTTTT. The encoded protein is CASKEGVGIGELFF.

About this clone itself: Possible read error: a much larger clone is one base away. This same CDR3 is encoded by further DNA sequences in the sample. The V gene is TRBV7-3, the J gene TRBJ2-1, with 7 bases identical to TRBD2. CDR1 is SGHTA, CDR2 FQGTGA, per germline. Germline trimming cut 1 base from V and 0 bases from J; bases unmatched to any gene: 0. The CDR3 loop spans 15 amino acids. This chain's CDR3 is CASSLSGSSYNEQFF. DNA of the CDR3: TGTGCCAGCAGCTTAAGCGGGAGCTCCTACAATGAGCAGTTCTTC.

V gene TRBV5-4 combines with J gene TRBJ1-1; a possible D gene is TRBD1 (6 bases). Between the trimmed V and J ends, which lost 0 bases and 0 bases, there was a span of 6 bases. The CDR3 has 14 residues. In germline, CDR1 is SGHNT, CDR2 YYREEE (reference sequence). The CDR3 DNA is TGTGCCAGCAGCTTGGGGACAGTGAACACTGAAGCTTTCTTT. Residues: CASSLGTVNTEAFF.

The rearrangement uses TRBV3-1 (or the pseudogene TRBV3-2) and TRBJ2-4; maybe TRBD1 (6 bases). This CDR3 spans 14 amino acids. Trimming shortened V by 3 bases and J by 4 bases, and 10 bases separated the two germline ends. Germline lookup yields CDR1 LGHDT and CDR2 YNNKEL (reference sequence). The CDR3 loop reads CASSQAGVKNIQYF. The DNA for the CDR3 is TGTGCCAGCAGCCAGGCAGGGGTGAAAAACATTCAGTACTTC.

The chain uses TRBV27 and TRBJ1-2; D is perhaps TRBD1 (6 bases). CDR3 length: 14 amino acids. Germline lookup yields CDR1 MNHEY and CDR2 SMNVEV (reference sequence). Trimming shortened V by 4 bases and J by 7 bases, and 16 bases separated the two germline ends. CDR3 in DNA: TGTGCCAGCAGTTCCTTACTTGAAGGGGGTGGCTACACCTTC. This codes for CASSSLLEGGGYTF.

CDR3 nucleotide sequence: TGTGCCAGCAGCCAAGGTTGGCAGGACAGGGCTTACACCGGGGAGCTGTTTTTT. Translating it yields CASSQGWQDRAYTGELFF. The chain combines TRBV4-2 with TRBJ2-2; 8 bases are a match to TRBD1. The CDR3 length is 18 residues. The J segment lost 3 bases and the V segment lost 1 base, leaving 10 bases of the junction unmatched. Germline V gene data show CDR1 as LGHNA and CDR2 as YNFKEQ.

This chain joins TRBV12-5 and TRBJ2-7; 7 bases are shared with TRBD1. CDR1 is LGHNT and CDR2 is FRNRAP in the germline V gene. After removal of 6 bases from V and 3 bases from J, the junction contained 2 bases not matched to a gene. This CDR3 has 12 amino acids. This chain's CDR3 is CASGRDSYEQYF. In nucleotides, the CDR3 is TGTGCTAGTGGCCGGGACAGCTACGAGCAGTACTTC. The entire variable domain, with the rest obtained from reference TRBV12-5 and TRBJ2-7, is as follows: DARVTQTPRHKVTEMGQEVTMRCQPILGHNTVFWYRQTMMQGLELLAYFRNRAPLDDSGMPKDRFSAEMPDATLATLKIQPSEPRDSAVYFCASGRDSYEQYFGPGTRLTVT.

This clone showed up just a few times. The chain uses TRBV12-3 or TRBV12-4 and TRBJ1-1, with D unclear. This CDR3 region has 13 residues. With 11 bases removed from V and 0 bases from J, the gap between germline ends came to 13 bases. Here the CDR3 DNA reads TGTGCCGGAATTAACAGCATGAACACTGAAGCTTTCTTT. Translating gives CAGINSMNTEAFF.

This chain uses TRBV4-1 with TRBJ2-4; 13 bases line up with TRBD2. CDR3 size: 21 residues. Germline V gene lookup returns CDR1 MGHRA and CDR2 YSYEKL. With 0 bases clipped from V and 0 bases from J, the junction kept 11 bases outside the gene matches. The CDR3 nucleotides read TGCGCCAGCAGCCAAGATTTAGAACTAGCGGGAGGGGTCATAGCCAAAAACATTCAGTACTTC. Translated, it gives CASSQDLELAGGVIAKNIQYF.

The chain has TRBV11-2 and TRBJ2-7, with TRBD1 matching 10 bases. Losses at the gene ends were 3 bases for V and 4 bases for J; bases not matched to a gene: 3. The V gene's germline CDR1 is SGHAT and CDR2 FQNNGV. The CDR3 totals 14 residues. The CDR3, as DNA: TGTGCCAGCAGCTTCGACAGGGGGCGATACGAGCAGTACTTC. The encoded protein is CASSFDRGRYEQYF.

The table lists this clone with a count of one. This chain uses TRBV6-6 with TRBJ2-2, with 7 bases aligning to TRBD1. CDR1 is MNHNY and CDR2 is SVGAGI in the germline V gene (reference sequence). The CDR3 has 17 residues. Trimming cost V 5 bases and J 2 bases; bases outside gene matches: 11. CDR3 DNA: TGTGCCAGCAGTCCATGGCCGGGACAGACTAACACCGGGGAGCTGTTTTTT. Its protein is CASSPWPGQTNTGELFF.

The chain employs TRBV19 and TRBJ1-5; 7 bases are a match to TRBD1. CDR1 is LNHDA, CDR2 SQIVND, per germline (reference sequence). Trimming removed 4 bases from V and 3 bases from J; junction bases left unmatched: 3. The CDR3 loop spans 14 amino acids. CDR3 residues: CASSKGTDNQPQHF. As DNA, the CDR3 is TGTGCCAGTAGTAAAGGGACAGACAATCAGCCCCAGCATTTT.

This chain uses TRBV28 with TRBJ2-3, with 7 bases fitting TRBD1. The CDR3 has 14 amino acids. In germline, CDR1 is MDHEN, CDR2 SYDVKM. Unmatched junction bases numbered 7, after V lost 8 bases and J lost 2 bases. DNA of the CDR3: TGTGCCAGCTCGGGACAGCTCCTCACAGATACGCAGTATTTT. Its translation is CASSGQLLTDTQYF.

The V and J genes are TRBV24-1 and TRBJ2-1, with D unclear. The CDR3 contains 13 residues. Germline CDR1 KGHDR, CDR2 SFDVKD. V lost 2 bases to trimming and J lost 6 bases, with 7 bases between them. The CDR3 loop is CATSDSGANEQFF. DNA of the CDR3: TGTGCCACCAGTGATTCTGGAGCCAATGAGCAGTTCTTC.

This clone was observed a handful of times. V and J are TRBV2 and TRBJ2-7; D not certain. V was clipped by 4 bases and J by 0 bases, with 7 bases between them. The germline V gene has CDR1 SNHLY and CDR2 FYNNEI. CDR3 length: 13 residues. CDR3 sequence (DNA): TGTGCCAGCAGTGTGGAGAGCTCCTACGAGCAGTACTTC. Protein sequence: CASSVESSYEQYF.

This chain links TRBV19 with TRBJ2-7, with 9 bases that match TRBD2. The CDR3 extends over 16 amino acids. In germline, CDR1 is LNHDA, CDR2 SQIVND (reference sequence). The V and J ends lost 7 bases and 3 bases, in that order; junction bases with no gene match: 13. CDR3 DNA: TGTGCCAGTACCCCGTCGGGAAGCGGGAGGATCTACGAGCAGTACTTC. Encoded protein: CASTPSGSGRIYEQYF. The variable domain in full, with the rest retrieved from reference TRBV19 and TRBJ2-7, is DGGITQSPKYLFRKEGQNVTLSCEQNLNHDAMYWYRQDPGQGLRLIYYSQIVNDFQKGDIAEGYSVSREKKESFPLTVTSAQKNPTAFYLCASTPSGSGRIYEQYFGPGTRLTVT.

This chain uses TRBV7-9 with TRBJ2-3, with unresolved D. The V end was cut by 5 bases, the J end by 6 bases, with 6 bases between. The CDR3 totals 11 residues. The germline CDR1 and CDR2 sequences are SEHNR and FQNEAQ (reference sequence). CDR3 region: CASSPLDTQYF. The CDR3 DNA sequence: TGTGCCAGCAGCCCTCTTGATACGCAGTATTTT. The whole variable domain, filled in from reference TRBV7-9 and TRBJ2-3, reads DTGVSQNPRHKITKRGQNVTFRCDPISEHNRLYWYRQTLGQGPEFLTYFQNEAQLEKSRLLSDRFSAERPKGSFSTLEIQRTEQGDSAMYLCASSPLDTQYFGPGTRLTVL.

V and J are TRBV7-3 and TRBJ2-1; 9 bases agree with TRBD2. The CDR3 extends over 14 amino acids. CDR1 and CDR2 (germline): SGHTA, FQGTGA. V shed 1 base and J 9 bases; nucleotides not matched to a gene: 4. CDR3: CASSLSGGAFEQFF. The CDR3 nucleotides are TGTGCCAGCAGCTTAAGCGGGGGGGCCTTTGAGCAGTTCTTC.

The rearrangement joins TRBV10-1 to TRBJ1-4; 7 nucleotides align to TRBD1. Per the germline V gene, CDR1 is WNHNN and CDR2 is SYGVQD (reference sequence). This CDR3 spans 12 amino acids. With V trimmed by 11 bases and J by 11 bases, 11 bases remained unmatched. In nucleotides, the CDR3 is TGCGCCCGGTGCCAACAGGGGCGGAAACTGTTTTTT. The encoded protein is CARCQQGRKLFF.

The chain carries TRBV3-1 (or the pseudogene TRBV3-2) and TRBJ1-2, with TRBD1 identical over 8 bases. The CDR3 spans 17 residues. CDR1 is LGHDT, CDR2 YNNKEL, per germline (reference sequence). With V trimmed by 3 bases and J by 3 bases, 12 bases remained unmatched. CDR3 DNA sequence: TGTGCCAGCAGCCACCTAACAGGGGGAAGGCTAGACTATGGCTACACCTTC. Its translation: CASSHLTGGRLDYGYTF.

The chain couples TRBV3-1 (or the pseudogene TRBV3-2) to TRBJ2-1, with D perhaps TRBD1 (6 bases). Germline lookup yields CDR1 LGHDT and CDR2 YNNKEL (reference sequence). The CDR3 has 14 residues. V lost 4 bases to trimming and J lost 7 bases, with 14 bases between them. The CDR3 here is CASSPGAPRNEQFF. For the CDR3, the DNA is TGTGCCAGCAGCCCAGGGGCCCCACGGAATGAGCAGTTCTTC.

The chain recombines TRBV7-2 with TRBJ2-7; D remains unclear. V lost 1 base and J lost 12, with 10 bases in between. Germline lookup yields CDR1 SGHTA and CDR2 FQGNSA. The CDR3 has 11 residues. CDR3 sequence reads: CASSLVDKLYF. The CDR3 nucleotides read TGTGCCAGCAGCTTAGTCGACAAACTGTACTTC.

The rearrangement uses TRBV10-3 and TRBJ2-3; 7 positions match TRBD2. This CDR3 has 15 residues. Losses at the gene ends were 4 bases for V and 0 bases for J; bases not matched to a gene: 4. Per the germline V gene, CDR1 is ENHRY and CDR2 is SYGVKD. The CDR3 DNA is TGTGCCATCAGTGCACGAGCGGGGAGCACAGATACGCAGTATTTT. This sequence encodes CAISARAGSTDTQYF.

The chain employs TRBV28 and TRBJ2-5; no firm D call. CDR1 is MDHEN and CDR2 is SYDVKM in the germline V gene. This CDR3 is 14 amino acids long. The V end lost 2 bases, the J end lost 1 base, and 8 bases lay between the germline ends. The chain's CDR3 is CASSLPGPQETQYF. The CDR3 nucleotides read TGTGCCAGCAGTTTACCTGGGCCCCAAGAGACCCAGTACTTC. The full variable domain, completed using reference TRBV28 and TRBJ2-5, is DVKVTQSSRYLVKRTGEKVFLECVQDMDHENMFWYRQDPGLGLRLIYFSYDVKMKEKGDIPEGYSVSREKKERFSLILESASTNQTSMYLCASSLPGPQETQYFGPGTRLLVL.